The T cell receptor beta chain under discussion was sequenced for a study of identical twins. General observations from the study: Among monozygotic twins, out-of-frame TCR alpha sharing exceeded what models predicted. Memory repertoires showed no such pattern, whereas abundant cord blood beta clonotypes carried fewer insertions.

Carrying unique molecular identifiers, the cDNA also gained a universal primer site through template switching. MiXCR, run by TCRdb on the 5' RACE reads, gives a single entry per CDR3 protein. This table has 540,000 or so distinct CDR3 sequences, 20% to 25% appearing once. This clonotype turned up a few times. As yet, its antigen is unknown. Trimming left V 2 bases short and J 4 bases short, with 15 bases between. The CDR3 sequence is 16 residues long. This sample also appeared in a second study, on yellow fever vaccine responses in identical twins.

This TCR derives from a young woman in good health. The sequencing sample was made of CD4+ T cells sorted from blood. This chain links TRBV12-3 or TRBV12-4 with TRBJ2-1, with D maybe TRBD2 (6 bases). In DNA, the CDR3 is TGTGCCAGCAGTTTACTAGTCGGGGCGGGGTACAATGAGCAGTTCTTC. Amino acids: CASSLLVGAGYNEQFF.